These T cell receptor beta chains were read from a single sample in a study of cytomegalovirus exposure and HLA in healthy donors. Sequenced by immunoSEQ multiplex PCR; TCRdb stores in-frame clones only, minus some. The sample contains about 150,000 clones, 72% of which appear only once. What was sequenced was PBMCs. Every receptor here comes from a man aged 45-60 years in good health and CMV-seropositive. CDR3s include the opening cysteine and the closing phenylalanine or tryptophan.

TRBV7-9,TRBJ2-3,CASQAVGGRSTDTQYF
TRBV18,TRBJ1-5,CASSSQGGVEPQHF
TRBV4-2,TRBJ2-7,CASSLGTGGSYEQYF
TRBV4-1,TRBJ2-5,CASSQGGGGIQETQYF
TRBV6-6,TRBJ1-1,CASSYSQGLGTEAFF
TRBV19,TRBJ1-5,CASSILGLNQPQHF
TRBV9,TRBJ2-2,CASSARTGVDGELFF
TRBV19,TRBJ1-2,CASSYGSDYGNTF
TRBV4-2,TRBJ2-3,CASSQDRRQGTDTQYF
TRBV2,TRBJ2-1,CASASDRVSNNEQFF
TRBV29-1,TRBJ1-6,CSAQTGTGANSPLHF
TRBV2,TRBJ2-3,CASQVGGAADTQYF
TRBV18,TRBJ2-5,CASSGLRAETQYF
TRBV21-1,TRBJ2-7,CASSKSNTNPPDRGGCEQYF
TRBV5-1,TRBJ2-7,CASSPGDIFYEQYF
TRBV19,TRBJ2-5,CASSPTSRLGVETQYF
TRBV23-1,TRBJ1-2,CASSRSLTGDVEGYGYTF
TRBV6-1,TRBJ1-2,CASGGRYGYTF
TRBV5-4,TRBJ2-7,CASTTRGPGGEQYF
TRBV6-4,TRBJ2-2,CASSDSDGRENTGELFF
TRBV7-9,TRBJ2-3,CASSLTLTSGSTDTQYF
TRBV29-1,TRBJ1-1,CSVVPGNTEAFF
TRBV2,TRBJ2-3,CASSGLGQGLGDTQYF
TRBV5-1,TRBJ1-2,CASSTTGGNYGYTF
TRBV7-3,TRBJ2-1,CASSLSLAANEQFF
TRBV28,TRBJ2-3,CASPPVVAGTTDTQYF
TRBV5-5,TRBJ2-7,CASSLDSGPPWYF
TRBV5-1,TRBJ2-1,CASSGRGPSSEQFF
TRBV12-5,TRBJ2-5,CASGRDRKETQYF
TRBV5-1,TRBJ1-1,CASSREGGTEAFF
TRBV9,TRBJ2-2,CASSVTAGSTGELFF
TRBV6-5,TRBJ1-1,CASSTGSVATEAFF
TRBV7-2,TRBJ1-6,CASSLGGDVALHF
TRBV6-1,TRBJ2-7,CASNPGTGRTYEQYF
TRBV11-2,TRBJ1-1,CASSPQSSRNTEAFF
TRBV27,TRBJ2-1,CASRGLGNEQFF